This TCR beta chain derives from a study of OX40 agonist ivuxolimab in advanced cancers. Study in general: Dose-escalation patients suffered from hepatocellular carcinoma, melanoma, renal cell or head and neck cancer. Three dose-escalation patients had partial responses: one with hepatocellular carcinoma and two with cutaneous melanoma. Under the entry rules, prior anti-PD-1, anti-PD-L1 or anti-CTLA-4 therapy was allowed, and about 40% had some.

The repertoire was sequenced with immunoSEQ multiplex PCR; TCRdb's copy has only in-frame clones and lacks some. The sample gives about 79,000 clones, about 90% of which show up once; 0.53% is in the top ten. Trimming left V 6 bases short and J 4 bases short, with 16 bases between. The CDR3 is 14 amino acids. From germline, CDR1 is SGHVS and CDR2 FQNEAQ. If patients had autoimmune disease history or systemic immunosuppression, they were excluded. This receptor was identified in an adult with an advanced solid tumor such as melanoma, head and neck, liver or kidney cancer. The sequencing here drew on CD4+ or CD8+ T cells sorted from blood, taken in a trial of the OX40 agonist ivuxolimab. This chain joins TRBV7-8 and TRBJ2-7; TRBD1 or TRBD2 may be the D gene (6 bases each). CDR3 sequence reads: CASSFRRGEYEQYF. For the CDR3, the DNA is TGTGCCAGCAGTTTTCGGAGGGGGGAATACGAGCAGTACTTC.